This is a list of T cell receptor beta chains from one sample in a study of blood T cell repertoires in COVID-19. TCRdb's table, derived via immunoSEQ multiplex PCR, lists solely in-frame clones and lacks some. The data contain some 83,000 clones, roughly 86% of them singletons. Sequencing input: peripheral blood. These receptors came from a human donor in a cohort sampled during active COVID-19. Both conserved end residues are part of each CDR3. D genes are given only for firm matches. Clone size, where shown, is once, few, many, or a class for clones that have expanded.

D: .
J: TRBJ2-1
V: TRBV5-1
size: .
DNA: TGCGCCAGCAGCTTGGAACAGAACAATGAGCAGTTCTTC
CDR3: CASSLEQNNEQFF

D: .
J: TRBJ2-3
V: TRBV29-1
size: .
DNA: TGCAGCGTTACGTCCTACACAGATACGCAGTATTTT
CDR3: CSVTSYTDTQYF

D: .
J: TRBJ1-1
V: TRBV18
size: few
DNA: TGTGCCAGCTCACCCCCCGTAGGGGTGAACACTGAAGCTTTCTTT
CDR3: CASSPPVGVNTEAFF

D: TRBD2
J: TRBJ2-5
V: TRBV19
size: once
DNA: TGTGCCAGTAGTACTAGCGGGGGGGCAAAGACCCAGTACTTC
CDR3: CASSTSGGAKTQYF

D: TRBD1
J: TRBJ1-5
V: TRBV6-6
size: .
DNA: TGTGCCAGCAGTTACGGGGACAGTTCCAATCAGCCCCAGCATTTT
CDR3: CASSYGDSSNQPQHF

D: .
J: TRBJ1-1
V: TRBV7-9
size: few
DNA: TGTGCCAGCAGCCCTAATCGGGTAAACACTGAAGCTTTCTTT
CDR3: CASSPNRVNTEAFF

D: .
J: TRBJ2-5
V: TRBV24-1
size: .
DNA: TGTGCCACCAGTGATTTGACTAGTAACCAAGAGACCCAGTACTTC
CDR3: CATSDLTSNQETQYF

D: TRBD1
J: TRBJ2-7
V: TRBV6-5
size: .
DNA: TGTGCCAGCAGTTACTCCGACAGGGCTCAGCAGTACTTC
CDR3: CASSYSDRAQQYF

D: .
J: TRBJ2-7
V: TRBV24-1
size: .
DNA: TGTGCCACCAGTGACGGGTCCTACGAGCAGTACTTC
CDR3: CATSDGSYEQYF

D: TRBD1
J: TRBJ1-2
V: TRBV2
size: .
DNA: TGTGCCAGCAGTGGGGACAGGAACTATGGCTACACCTTC
CDR3: CASSGDRNYGYTF

D: .
J: TRBJ1-6
V: TRBV27
size: .
DNA: TGTGCCAGTCATGGGACAACTGGTAATTCACCCCTCCACTTT
CDR3: CASHGTTGNSPLHF

D: .
J: TRBJ1-6
V: TRBV6-5
size: .
DNA: TGTGCCTCCGGAGGGAATTCACCCCTCCACTTT
CDR3: CASGGNSPLHF

D: .
J: TRBJ2-2
V: TRBV11-2
size: .
DNA: TGTGCCAGCAGCTTAGTTCAGGGGTCTGACACCGGGGAGCTGTTTTTT
CDR3: CASSLVQGSDTGELFF

D: .
J: TRBJ1-2
V: TRBV29-1
size: .
DNA: TGCAGCGTTGACCGGGGGGACTTTGGCTACACCTTC
CDR3: CSVDRGDFGYTF

D: .
J: TRBJ1-2
V: TRBV27
size: .
DNA: TGTGCCAGCAGTTTATCGAGGGGGATTGGGTCTAACTATGGCTACACCTTC
CDR3: CASSLSRGIGSNYGYTF

D: TRBD2
J: TRBJ2-1
V: TRBV28
size: .
DNA: TGTGCCAGCAGTTTAGGCGGGGGGCCCTACAATGAGCAGTTCTTC
CDR3: CASSLGGGPYNEQFF

D: TRBD1
J: TRBJ1-5
V: TRBV15
size: .
DNA: TGTGCCACCAGCGGAGGGACAGCTAGCAATCAGCCCCAGCATTTT
CDR3: CATSGGTASNQPQHF

D: .
J: TRBJ2-5
V: TRBV5-1
size: .
DNA: TGCGCCAGCAGCTTGGCCGGGTACTTTCAAGAGACCCAGTACTTC
CDR3: CASSLAGYFQETQYF

D: .
J: TRBJ1-5
V: TRBV19
size: .
DNA: TGTGCCAGTACTAATAGGGGACTTGTCTATAGCAATCAGCCCCAGCATTTT
CDR3: CASTNRGLVYSNQPQHF

D: TRBD1
J: TRBJ2-1
V: TRBV11-3
size: .
DNA: TGTGCCAGCAGCCCGACAGGGGGTGGTTACAATGAGCAGTTCTTC
CDR3: CASSPTGGGYNEQFF

D: .
J: TRBJ2-7
V: TRBV27
size: .
DNA: TGTGCCAGCAGTTTGGCAGCAGGATACGAGCAGTACTTC
CDR3: CASSLAAGYEQYF

D: .
J: TRBJ1-2
V: TRBV5-5
size: .
DNA: TGTGCCAGCAGCTTGGGGAGGGGCTCCGACTATGGCTACACCTTC
CDR3: CASSLGRGSDYGYTF

D: .
J: TRBJ1-5
V: TRBV6-4
size: .
DNA: TGTGCCAGCAGCCGAGACTCGTTAGCGGGTCAGCCCCAGCATTTT
CDR3: CASSRDSLAGQPQHF

D: TRBD2
J: TRBJ2-7
V: TRBV5-1
size: .
DNA: TGCGCCAGCAGCTCCTCTCCTTCCGGGGGGATTTACGAGCAGTACTTC
CDR3: CASSSSPSGGIYEQYF

D: .
J: TRBJ2-1
V: TRBV5-1
size: .
DNA: TGCGCCAGCAGCTCAACCGGGACAACGCAGTTCTTC
CDR3: CASSSTGTTQFF

D: .
J: TRBJ2-7
V: TRBV28
size: .
DNA: TGTGCCAGCAGATCGAGCGGGTCTTCCTACGAGCAGTACTTC
CDR3: CASRSSGSSYEQYF

D: .
J: TRBJ2-7
V: TRBV3-1/TRBV3-2
size: .
DNA: TGTGCCAGCAGCCAAGTCGGCGGGCAGTACGAGCAGTACTTC
CDR3: CASSQVGGQYEQYF

D: TRBD1
J: TRBJ1-2
V: TRBV7-8
size: .
DNA: TGTGCCAGCAGCCGTACAGGGGGCTATGGCTACACCTTC
CDR3: CASSRTGGYGYTF

D: TRBD1
J: TRBJ1-2
V: TRBV15
size: few
DNA: TGTGCCACCAGCAGGAGGGGGCTTTGGGGCTACACCTTC
CDR3: CATSRRGLWGYTF

D: TRBD1
J: TRBJ1-6
V: TRBV28
size: .
DNA: TGTGCCAGCAGTTTGGCAGGGGGGAATAATTCACCCCTCCACTTT
CDR3: CASSLAGGNNSPLHF

D: TRBD1
J: TRBJ2-7
V: TRBV14
size: once
DNA: TGTGCCAGCAGCCAAGACAGGGGGCGCTTCTCCTACGAGCAGTACTTC
CDR3: CASSQDRGRFSYEQYF

D: .
J: TRBJ2-3
V: TRBV2
size: .
DNA: TGTGCCAGCAGAACGGGTCGGACAGATACGCAGTATTTT
CDR3: CASRTGRTDTQYF

D: .
J: TRBJ1-2
V: TRBV28
size: .
DNA: TGTGCCAGCAGTTTCGTCCCGGGTTCCTTTTATGGCTACACCTTC
CDR3: CASSFVPGSFYGYTF

D: TRBD2
J: TRBJ2-5
V: TRBV2
size: .
DNA: TGTGCCAGCAGATTGACTAGCGGGTCCCCCGGGGAGACCCAGTACTTC
CDR3: CASRLTSGSPGETQYF

D: .
J: TRBJ2-6
V: TRBV15
size: .
DNA: TGTGCCACCCGGCGGGCCTCACAGTCTGGGGCCAACGTCCTGACTTTC
CDR3: CATRRASQSGANVLTF

D: .
J: TRBJ1-1
V: TRBV6-6
size: .
DNA: TGTGCCAGCAGTTACCCCACCCGCGGGACTGAAGCTTTCTTT
CDR3: CASSYPTRGTEAFF

D: TRBD2
J: TRBJ2-1
V: TRBV6-2/TRBV6-3
size: .
DNA: TGTGCCAGCAGTTACCTCCCGGCGGGGGAGTACAATGAGCAGTTCTTC
CDR3: CASSYLPAGEYNEQFF

D: .
J: TRBJ2-1
V: TRBV13
size: .
DNA: TGTGCCAGCAGCTTAAGCAGGTACAATGAGCAGTTCTTC
CDR3: CASSLSRYNEQFF

D: .
J: TRBJ1-6
V: TRBV7-9
size: many
DNA: TGTGCCAGCAGCTTAGGATCGGGATTTTATAATTCACCCCTCCACTTT
CDR3: CASSLGSGFYNSPLHF

D: .
J: TRBJ2-1
V: TRBV12-3/TRBV12-4
size: .
DNA: TGTGCCAGCAGACAAAGGACAAGCAATGAGCAGTTCTTC
CDR3: CASRQRTSNEQFF

D: .
J: TRBJ2-1
V: TRBV3-1/TRBV3-2
size: .
DNA: TGTGCCAGCAGCCAAGGGGGCCCCAAGAATGAGCAGTTCTTC
CDR3: CASSQGGPKNEQFF

D: TRBD2
J: TRBJ2-2
V: TRBV5-4
size: once
DNA: TGTGCCAGCAGACCTACTAGCGGGGGGGCTCCCGGGGAGCTGTTTTTT
CDR3: CASRPTSGGAPGELFF

D: .
J: TRBJ1-1
V: TRBV6-1
size: .
DNA: TGTGCCAGCAGTGAGACCCCGTCAAGAGGGAACACTGAAGCTTTCTTT
CDR3: CASSETPSRGNTEAFF

D: TRBD2
J: TRBJ2-1
V: TRBV24-1
size: .
DNA: TGTGCCACCAGTGACCGTAGCGGGGGGCCCCACAATGAGCAGTTCTTC
CDR3: CATSDRSGGPHNEQFF

D: .
J: TRBJ1-1
V: TRBV3-1/TRBV3-2
size: few
DNA: TGTGCCAGCAGCCAAGGACAGGTGGCTGAAGCTTTCTTT
CDR3: CASSQGQVAEAFF

D: TRBD1
J: TRBJ2-3
V: TRBV24-1
size: once
DNA: TGTGCCACCAGTGATTTACAGGGGCCGGACACAGATACGCAGTATTTT
CDR3: CATSDLQGPDTDTQYF

D: .
J: TRBJ2-1
V: TRBV29-1
size: .
DNA: TGTAGCGTTGAACTGGGCGGGGAGAGTGAGCAGTTCTTC
CDR3: CSVELGGESEQFF

D: .
J: TRBJ1-2
V: TRBV11-2
size: .
DNA: TGTGCCAGCAGCTCCCCCGGCTATGGCTACACCTTC
CDR3: CASSSPGYGYTF

D: TRBD2
J: TRBJ2-1
V: TRBV6-7
size: .
DNA: TGTGCCAGCAGTTCTAAAAAACCGGGACTAGGAGTCACCGATGAGCAGTTCTTC
CDR3: CASSSKKPGLGVTDEQFF

D: TRBD1
J: TRBJ1-1
V: TRBV11-3
size: .
DNA: TGTGCCAGCAGCCCAGGGGGGACATTGAACACTGAAGCTTTCTTT
CDR3: CASSPGGTLNTEAFF

D: TRBD1
J: TRBJ2-5
V: TRBV7-6
size: .
DNA: TGTGCCAGCTCTCCCTATGGGACAGGTGATACCCAGTACTTC
CDR3: CASSPYGTGDTQYF

D: .
J: TRBJ1-6
V: TRBV2
size: once
DNA: TGTGCCAGCAGCCAAACTCGGTCACCCCTCCACTTT
CDR3: CASSQTRSPLHF

D: TRBD1
J: TRBJ2-1
V: TRBV7-9
size: few
DNA: TGTGCCAGCAGCCTCGGGGACAGGGCTCACAATGAGCAGTTCTTC
CDR3: CASSLGDRAHNEQFF

D: TRBD1
J: TRBJ1-5
V: TRBV6-6
size: .
DNA: TGTGCCAGCAGTTACTCGAAGGGGGCCCAGCCCCAGCATTTT
CDR3: CASSYSKGAQPQHF

D: .
J: TRBJ2-3
V: TRBV12-2
size: .
DNA: TGTGCAAGTCGCCCCTCGGGGGGCGGACTCCCGAGTGATACGCAGTATTTT
CDR3: CASRPSGGGLPSDTQYF

D: TRBD1
J: TRBJ2-3
V: TRBV5-8
size: once
DNA: TGTGCCAGCAGCTACGGGGACAGGGGGATTGCAGATACGCAGTATTTT
CDR3: CASSYGDRGIADTQYF